The 17 T cell receptor beta chains below come from one sample, sequenced in a study of cytomegalovirus exposure and HLA in healthy donors. With 60 Vbeta and 13 Jbeta primers, the PCR was carried out. Repertoires were generated with immunoSEQ multiplex PCR, while TCRdb's copy carries only in-frame clones and drops some. The repertoire consists of more than 150,000 clones, with more than 80% occurring once and the leading ten covering under 0.8%. Sequencing was done on a sample of PBMCs. The source is a boy aged 5-17 years in good health and CMV-seronegative.

This chain links TRBV7-2 with TRBJ1-3; 10 bases line up with TRBD1. The V and J ends lost 5 bases and 0 bases, in that order; junction bases with no gene match: 13. Germline CDR1 SGHTA, CDR2 FQGNSA. This CDR3 is built from 19 residues. This CDR3 reads CASSLRGDRGRTSGNTIYF. The CDR3 DNA reads as TGTGCCAGCAGCCTTAGGGGGGACAGGGGACGGACCTCTGGAAACACCATATATTTT. Based on the CDR3 plus reference TRBV7-2 and TRBJ1-3, the full variable domain is GAGVSQSPSNKVTEKGKDVELRCDPISGHTALYWYRQSLGQGLEFLIYFQGNSAPDKSGLPSDRFSAERTGGSVSTLTIQRTQQEDSAVYLCASSLRGDRGRTSGNTIYFGEGSWLTVV.

CDR3 sequence (DNA): TGTGCCAGCACATCGGAGGGGATCCACAATGAGCAGTTCTTC. Residues: CASTSEGIHNEQFF. This chain joins TRBV6-5 and TRBJ2-1, with a possible D match to TRBD2 (6 bases). Germline V gene sequence: CDR1 MNHEY, CDR2 SVGAGI. Trimming shortened V by 7 bases and J by 5 bases, and 15 bases separated the two germline ends. This CDR3 region has 14 residues.

V and J are TRBV2 and TRBJ2-7, with a weak D call TRBD1 (6 bases). The ends were cut back, 4 bases at V and 0 bases at J, with 10 bases in the middle. Germline values: CDR1 SNHLY, CDR2 FYNNEI. This CDR3 region has 14 residues. This chain's CDR3 is CASSGQGSSYEQYF. For the CDR3, the DNA is TGTGCCAGCAGTGGTCAGGGGAGCTCCTACGAGCAGTACTTC. Variable domain in full (rest from reference TRBV2 and TRBJ2-7): EPEVTQTPSHQVTQMGQEVILRCVPISNHLYFYWYRQILGQKVEFLVSFYNNEISEKSEIFDDQFSVERPDGSNFTLKIRSTKLEDSAMYFCASSGQGSSYEQYFGPGTRLTVT.

V gene TRBV11-1 combines with J gene TRBJ2-7, with TRBD1 matching over 9 bases. The J segment lost 3 bases and the V segment lost 3 bases, leaving 3 bases of the junction unmatched. The germline CDR1 and CDR2 sequences are SGHAT and FQDESV (reference sequence). The CDR3 runs to 14 residues. The DNA of the CDR3 is TGTGCCAGCAGCTTCACAGGGGGCGGCTACGAGCAGTACTTC. Its translation is CASSFTGGGYEQYF.

The J gene is TRBJ1-5, the V gene TRBV12-5; D is uncertain. V was pared by 6 bases and J by 10 bases, with 10 bases between. This CDR3 spans 11 amino acids. CDR1 is LGHNT, CDR2 FRNRAP, per germline. The CDR3 here is CASGSIYPQHF. The CDR3 DNA is TGTGCTAGTGGCTCCATCTATCCCCAGCATTTT.

The chain has TRBV7-9 and TRBJ2-3, with 8 bases that match TRBD1. CDR1 is SEHNR, CDR2 FQNEAQ, per germline (reference sequence). The CDR3 consists of 15 residues. With V trimmed by 1 base and J by 2 bases, 2 bases remained unmatched. CDR3 in DNA: TGTGCCAGCAGCTTAGAGGGACAGGACACAGATACGCAGTATTTT. Its translation: CASSLEGQDTDTQYF.

V and J are TRBV5-1 and TRBJ2-7; TRBD1 matches 9 bases. Germline V gene lookup returns CDR1 SGHRS and CDR2 YFSETQ. This CDR3 has 17 amino acids. The trim removed 4 bases at V and 3 bases at J, leaving 14 bases unmatched. CDR3 residues: CASSAGQGRGPGYEQYF. CDR3 nucleotides: TGCGCCAGCAGCGCGGGACAGGGTCGAGGACCGGGCTACGAGCAGTACTTC.

This clone was detected only once. Within the sample, other DNA sequences also encode this same CDR3. The V gene is TRBV29-1, the J gene TRBJ1-2; 7 bases agree with TRBD1. The germline V gene has CDR1 SQVTM and CDR2 ANQGSEA. The CDR3 has 13 amino acids. With 4 bases clipped from V and 0 bases from J, the junction kept 2 bases outside the gene matches. CDR3: CSVVGQSNYGYTF. The CDR3, as DNA: TGCAGCGTTGTGGGACAGTCTAACTATGGCTACACCTTC.

In this sample, this clone turned up a few times. The genes are TRBV5-5 and TRBJ2-7; 7 bases fit TRBD1. Germline V CDR1 and CDR2: SGHKS, YYEKEE (reference sequence). Trimming at V came to 4 bases and at J to 3 bases, leaving 4 bases not matched to a gene. This CDR3 is 13 amino acids long. The CDR3 DNA reads TGTGCCAGCAGCCCCGGACAGGTCTACGAGCAGTACTTC. Protein product: CASSPGQVYEQYF.

About this clone: The junction differs from germline at one of its ends, possibly a read error. The V call is TRBV2, the J call TRBJ2-2, with D perhaps TRBD2 (7 bases). The CDR3 totals 16 residues. CDR1 is SNHLY, CDR2 FYNNEI, per germline. Written as DNA, the CDR3 is TGTGCCAGCAGTTCCCCGGGGGGCGCGAACACCGGGGGGCTGTTTTTT. Residues: CASSSPGGANTGGLFF.

This chain uses TRBV7-2 with TRBJ1-2; D remains ambiguous. The V gene lost 5 bases and the J gene lost 0 bases, with 10 bases spanning the gap. The CDR3 contains 14 residues. CDR1 and CDR2 (germline): SGHTA, FQGNSA. The chain's CDR3 is CASSKDNANYGYTF. The CDR3 nucleotides read TGTGCCAGCAGCAAAGACAACGCTAACTATGGCTACACCTTC.

The CDR3: CASSRAYRGTGELFF. Written as DNA, the CDR3 is TGTGCCAGCAGCCGAGCATACAGGGGAACCGGGGAGCTGTTTTTT. The J gene is TRBJ2-2, the V gene TRBV6-5; 7 nucleotides align to TRBD1. The trim removed 6 bases at V and 5 bases at J, leaving 9 bases unmatched. The CDR3 sequence is 15 residues long. Germline CDR1 is MNHEY and CDR2 is SVGAGI.

The CDR3 DNA is TGTGCCAGCAGCTTGGCCCAGAGGAAGGGAGGGAACGAGCAGTTCTTC. Translating it yields CASSLAQRKGGNEQFF. The J gene is TRBJ2-1, the V gene TRBV5-8; 7 nucleotides match TRBD2. This CDR3 is built from 16 residues. The junction had 13 bases not matched to a gene; V was cut back by 0 bases and J by 10 bases. CDR1 SGHTS and CDR2 YDEGEE come from the germline V gene.

The chain employs TRBV18 and TRBJ1-2; 10 bases are shared with TRBD1. This CDR3 is 15 amino acids long. V gave up 5 bases and J gave up 3 bases; unmatched junction bases: 6. Germline assignment: CDR1 KGHSH and CDR2 LQKENI. The CDR3 region is CASSSSGTGDYGYTF. CDR3 coding DNA: TGTGCCAGCTCATCTTCCGGGACAGGGGACTATGGCTACACCTTC.

This chain joins TRBV6-6 and TRBJ1-1; weak D call: TRBD1 (6 bases). The CDR3 has 15 amino acids. The V gene lost 6 bases and the J gene lost 2 bases, with 16 bases spanning the gap. Per the germline V gene, CDR1 is MNHNY and CDR2 is SVGAGI (reference sequence). The CDR3 DNA is TGTGCCAGCAGCCCACAAGGGGGATTTAACACTGAAGCTTTCTTT. This translates into CASSPQGGFNTEAFF.

This chain connects TRBV4-1 to TRBJ2-7; D is possibly TRBD1 (6 bases). V was shortened by 3 bases and J by 5 bases, with 17 bases between the two germline ends. This CDR3 has 15 residues. The germline V gene encodes CDR1 MGHRA and CDR2 YSYEKL. The DNA for the CDR3 is TGCGCCAGCAGCCAGGACCAGGGGCCCTGGGACGAGCAGTACTTC. It encodes CASSQDQGPWDEQYF.

This chain connects TRBV10-1 to TRBJ2-1, with 10 bases aligning to TRBD1. The CDR3 consists of 19 residues. Germline assignment: CDR1 WNHNN and CDR2 SYGVQD (reference sequence). The V and J ends lost 3 bases and 6 bases, in that order; junction bases with no gene match: 17. The CDR3 region has the DNA TGCGCCAGCAGTGACGGATCGGGACAGGGGTGGCCCCTCCGCAATGAGCAGTTCTTC. The encoded protein is CASSDGSGQGWPLRNEQFF.